The 9 T cell receptor beta chains listed next were all sequenced from one sample in a study of blood T cell repertoires in COVID-19. The table came from immunoSEQ multiplex PCR; TCRdb's copy has only in-frame clones and leaves some out. The table records about 140,000 clones, about 80% of them present only once. The specimen sequenced was peripheral blood. The origin of the receptors is a woman aged 60-75 years with acute or convalescent COVID-19.

This chain joins TRBV9 and TRBJ2-3; D perhaps matches TRBD2 (6 bases). Trimming left V 0 bases short and J 4 bases short, with 9 bases between. The CDR3 is 14 residues long. Germline assignment: CDR1 SGDLS and CDR2 YYNGEE. The CDR3 is CASSVGEVADTQYF. The CDR3 bases are TGTGCCAGCAGCGTAGGGGAGGTTGCAGATACGCAGTATTTT.

J is TRBJ2-5 and V is TRBV7-9; TRBD1 agrees at 11 bases. Trimming took 1 base from V and 5 from J; bases not matched to a gene: 6. The V gene's germline CDR1 is SEHNR and CDR2 FQNEAQ (reference sequence). The CDR3 runs 16 residues. The CDR3 region has the DNA TGTGCCAGCAGCTTAGGGGACAGGGGGACCTTGGAGACCCAGTACTTC. Translating gives CASSLGDRGTLETQYF.

The chain has TRBV30 and TRBJ1-2; 7 bases line up with TRBD1. CDR3 length equals 16 residues. Germline-derived CDR1 and CDR2 are GTSNPN and SVGIG (reference sequence). Trimming took 0 bases from V and 4 from J; bases not matched to a gene: 11. CDR3 coding DNA: TGTGCCTGGAGTGTACAGGGAAGACAGGGAGGCTATGGCTACACCTTC. Encoded protein: CAWSVQGRQGGYGYTF.

This clone was seen more than once but under ten times. J is TRBJ2-7 and V is TRBV5-4, with 7 bases lining up with TRBD2. This CDR3 comprises 17 residues. The V and J ends lost 2 bases and 0 bases, in that order; junction bases with no gene match: 11. Germline V CDR1 and CDR2: SGHNT, YYREEE (reference sequence). CDR3 residues: CASSLPIYGRNSYEQYF. CDR3 DNA: TGTGCCAGCAGCTTACCGATTTACGGGAGGAACTCCTACGAGCAGTACTTC.

This chain uses TRBV2 with TRBJ2-3, with D possibly matching TRBD1 (6 bases). Germline-derived CDR1 and CDR2 are SNHLY and FYNNEI. The CDR3 runs to 14 residues. Trimming stripped 6 bases from V and 6 bases from J, with 16 bases between. The DNA of the CDR3 is TGTGCCAGCAGGGTTAAACAGGGTTCGGATACGCAGTATTTT. This encodes CASRVKQGSDTQYF.

This clone has a handful of counts. The chain has TRBV11-2 and TRBJ1-2; D remains ambiguous. Trimming shortened V by 3 bases and J by 8 bases, and 10 bases separated the two germline ends. CDR3 length: 12 residues. The V gene's germline CDR1 is SGHAT and CDR2 FQNNGV. CDR3 nucleotides: TGTGCCAGCAGCTTTGCGGTTGGCGGCTACACCTTC. Protein product: CASSFAVGGYTF.

This chain links TRBV28 with TRBJ1-1, with D possibly matching TRBD1 (6 bases). V lost 8 bases and J lost 1, with 17 bases in between. Germline-derived CDR1 and CDR2 are MDHEN and SYDVKM. This CDR3 has 15 residues. The CDR3: CASEKSGGPNTEAFF. CDR3 DNA: TGTGCCAGCGAGAAGTCGGGGGGGCCGAACACTGAAGCTTTCTTT.

The chain has TRBV7-6 and TRBJ2-7, with 7 bases lining up with TRBD1. The germline V gene encodes CDR1 SGHVS and CDR2 FNYEAQ. The V gene end was trimmed by 4 bases and the J gene end by 1 base; junction bases not matched to a gene: 10. This CDR3 region has 16 residues. CDR3 nucleotides: TGTGCCAGCAGCTCAATCGACAGACAGGGTTCCTACGAGCAGTACTTC. It yields the protein CASSSIDRQGSYEQYF.

The chain recombines TRBV19 with TRBJ1-1; 8 bases are a match to TRBD1. The CDR3 contains 13 residues. The V and J ends lost 5 bases and 7 bases, in that order; junction bases with no gene match: 6. Germline-derived CDR1 and CDR2 are LNHDA and SQIVND (reference sequence). The CDR3 DNA is TGTGCCAGTAGTGTCGACAGGGGCAGTGAAGCTTTCTTT. Amino acid sequence: CASSVDRGSEAFF.